This TCR beta chain was identified during a study of blood T cell repertoires in COVID-19. Study-level background: The United States, Italy and Spain supplied acute and convalescent COVID-19 samples.

Clones were sequenced by immunoSEQ multiplex PCR, and TCRdb holds only the in-frame ones, with some missing. The sample lists 20,000 to 30,000 clones, just over 90% seen once, with 8% in the top ten. Germline CDR1 reads ENHRY; CDR2 reads SYGVKD. The CDR3 consists of 14 residues. Trimming pared 3 bases from V and 1 base from J, leaving 9 bases between. The receptor comes from a human donor in a cohort sampled during active COVID-19. The chain has TRBV10-3 and TRBJ1-1; unclear D gene. Material for sequencing was peripheral blood. CDR3 in DNA: TGTGCCATCAGTGACGCTCTAGGGAACACTGAAGCTTTCTTT. It encodes CAISDALGNTEAFF.